These 4 T cell receptor beta chains came from one sample sequenced in a study of T-cell reconstitution after alpha-beta-depleted transplantation in children. Preparation of the TCRbeta library involved a method that used unique molecular identifiers. TCRdb used MiXCR to reprocess the PCR reads, holding one entry per CDR3 protein. This sample has 600,000 to 700,000 distinct CDR3 sequences, with around 13% found just once. The sequences come from PBMCs, collected before TCRalphabeta/CD19-depleted stem cell transplant. These receptors all stem from a girl aged 2-9 years with congenital amegakaryocytic thrombocytopenia, due to receive a stem cell transplant.

This clonotype showed up many times. The CDR3 spells CSARTRLSYEQFF. For the CDR3, the DNA is TGCAGTGCTAGGACCCGTTTATCGTATGAGCAGTTCTTC. V is TRBV20-1 and J is TRBJ2-1; D gene uncertain. The ends were cut back, 3 bases at V and 8 bases at J, with 14 bases in the middle. The CDR3 is 13 amino acids. Germline CDR1 DFQATT, CDR2 SNEGSKA (reference sequence).

The chain links TRBV6-1 to TRBJ2-5; 10 bases are shared with TRBD1. Germline V CDR1 and CDR2: MNHNS, SASEGT. The CDR3 totals 18 residues. V was pared by 4 bases and J by 0 bases, with 11 bases of the junction left unmatched. The CDR3 DNA follows: TGTGCCAGCAGTGGCCGCCTAGGGACAGGGGAAAACCAAGAGACCCAGTACTTC. Its translation is CASSGRLGTGENQETQYF.

At least ten counts were recorded for this clonotype. This chain joins TRBV5-5 and TRBJ2-5; 9 bases align to TRBD2. After removal of 4 bases from V and 3 bases from J, the junction contained 4 bases not matched to a gene. The CDR3 length is 14 residues. CDR1 and CDR2 (germline): SGHKS, YYEKEE (reference sequence). CDR3 protein: CASSLTSGEETQYF. The CDR3 nucleotides are TGTGCCAGCAGCCTGACTAGCGGAGAAGAGACCCAGTACTTC.

With respect to this clonotype: Being one base from a much bigger clone, this may be a read error. This chain uses TRBV6-5 with TRBJ2-7, with D tentatively TRBD1 (6 bases). Germline lookup yields CDR1 MNHEY and CDR2 SVGAGI. The V end was cut by 7 bases, the J end by 4 bases, with 11 bases between. The CDR3 totals 12 residues. CDR3 nucleotide sequence: TGTGCCAGCACCCAAGGGGGTTACGAGCAGTACTTC. Protein: CASTQGGYEQYF.